This T cell receptor beta chain was identified in a study of radiotherapy plus CTLA-4 blockade in lung cancer. Findings and caveats of the study: Reports identified early blood T cell clone dynamics, with interferon-beta, as the best response predictor.

Clones were sequenced by immunoSEQ multiplex PCR, and TCRdb holds only the in-frame ones, with some missing. The profile shows around 44,000 clones, around 88% of them singletons. Worth noting for this clone: As yet, its antigen is unknown.

The sequencing here drew on peripheral blood, taken from a patient treated with radiotherapy plus ipilimumab. The clonotype comes from a human donor with non-small cell lung cancer that progressed on radiotherapy plus ipilimumab. Some clones in this sample may be carry-over from other donors' samples.

The DNA for the CDR3 is TGTGCCAGCAGTTTTCTCAGCGGCACAGATACGCAGTATTTT. As protein: CASSFLSGTDTQYF. The V gene is TRBV28, the J gene TRBJ2-3; no clear D. With 3 bases removed from V and 1 base from J, the gap between germline ends came to 8 bases. CDR3 length: 14 amino acids. The V gene's germline CDR1 is MDHEN and CDR2 SYDVKM.